These 13 T cell receptor beta chains were sequenced from one sample in a study of cytomegalovirus exposure and HLA in healthy donors. PCR involved 60 Vbeta and 13 Jbeta primers. TCRdb keeps only in-frame clones here, not all; method: immunoSEQ multiplex PCR. The data show tens of thousands of clones, more than 70% seen once. What was sequenced was PBMCs. The receptors derive from a male donor in good health and CMV-seropositive.

The chain combines TRBV28 with TRBJ2-1; TRBD2 aligns across 7 bases. V lost 10 bases to trimming and J lost 0 bases; unmatched junction nucleotides: 18. CDR3 length: 18 residues. Germline V gene data show CDR1 as MDHEN and CDR2 as SYDVKM. The CDR3 DNA sequence: TGTGCCACCGACCCTTGGGCCGGGAGCGGGGCCTCCTACAATGAGCAGTTCTTC. Its protein is CATDPWAGSGASYNEQFF.

V is TRBV6-1 and J is TRBJ2-5; 10 nucleotides align to TRBD1. Germline CDR1 is MNHNS and CDR2 is SASEGT. With 4 bases clipped from V and 5 bases from J, the junction kept 10 bases outside the gene matches. There are 16 residues in the CDR3. In nucleotides, the CDR3 is TGTGCCAGCAGTGCACCTATCCCGGGACAGGGGGAGACCCAGTACTTC. This gives the protein CASSAPIPGQGETQYF.

The rearrangement uses TRBV11-3 and TRBJ2-2, with 7 bases fitting TRBD1. Unmatched junction bases numbered 4, after V lost 1 base and J lost 5 bases. The V gene's germline CDR1 is SGHNT and CDR2 YENEEA. The CDR3 consists of 15 residues. The CDR3 DNA reads TGTGCCAGCAGCTTAGGTGACAGGGAGACCGGGGAGCTGTTTTTT. Encoded protein: CASSLGDRETGELFF.

The V call is TRBV2, the J call TRBJ1-2, with no clear D. Germline V gene sequence: CDR1 SNHLY, CDR2 FYNNEI. Trimming removed 7 bases from V and 4 bases from J, with 13 bases in between. The CDR3 extends over 13 amino acids. The CDR3 sequence: CASTYRTTYGYTF. In DNA form, the CDR3 reads TGTGCCAGCACGTACAGAACCACCTATGGCTACACCTTC. The variable domain in full, completed from reference TRBV2 and TRBJ1-2, reads EPEVTQTPSHQVTQMGQEVILRCVPISNHLYFYWYRQILGQKVEFLVSFYNNEISEKSEIFDDQFSVERPDGSNFTLKIRSTKLEDSAMYFCASTYRTTYGYTFGSGTRLTVV.

Only a few counts were recorded for this clone. J is TRBJ2-7 and V is TRBV5-1, with TRBD1 identical over 10 bases. This CDR3 spans 15 amino acids. The trim removed 2 bases at V and 6 bases at J, leaving 8 bases unmatched. CDR1 and CDR2 from the germline V gene are SGHRS and YFSETQ. CDR3 sequence: CASSFRPGQGSEQYF. CDR3 nucleotide sequence: TGCGCCAGCAGCTTTCGTCCGGGACAGGGGTCCGAGCAGTACTTC. Looking up the rest from reference TRBV5-1 and TRBJ2-7 gives the full variable domain: KAGVTQTPRYLIKTRGQQVTLSCSPISGHRSVSWYQQTPGQGLQFLFEYFSETQRNKGNFPGRFSGRQFSNSRSEMNVSTLELGDSALYLCASSFRPGQGSEQYFGPGTRLTVT.

This chain joins TRBV5-4 and TRBJ2-7; a possible D gene is TRBD1 (5 bases). From germline, CDR1 is SGHNT and CDR2 YYREEE (reference sequence). The CDR3 has 11 residues. Trimming cost V 6 bases and J 7 bases, with 11 bases left between them. In nucleotides, the CDR3 is TGTGCCAGCAAAGGGGCGCGGGAGCAGTACGTC. It codes for CASKGAREQYV.

This sequence joins TRBV7-9 and TRBJ2-5; 9 bases are a match to TRBD2. The better agreement between TRBJ2-7 and the DNA end casts doubt on the J call. Germline CDR1 and CDR2: SEHNR and FQNEAQ (reference sequence). This CDR3 comprises 15 residues. The CDR3 sequence: CASSRISGRRAEQYF. CDR3 coding DNA: TGTGCCAGCAGCCGAATTAGCGGGAGACGGGCCGAGCAGTACTTC.

This clone was found once. The V call is TRBV28, the J call TRBJ2-5; D is possibly TRBD1 (5 bases). The CDR3 is 12 residues long. Per the germline V gene, CDR1 is MDHEN and CDR2 is SYDVKM. Trimming left V 4 bases short and J 3 bases short, with 6 bases between. The CDR3 nucleotides read TGTGCCAGCAGTTCAGGGAAAGAGACCCAGTACTTC. As protein: CASSSGKETQYF. The whole variable domain, remainder taken from reference TRBV28 and TRBJ2-5, is DVKVTQSSRYLVKRTGEKVFLECVQDMDHENMFWYRQDPGLGLRLIYFSYDVKMKEKGDIPEGYSVSREKKERFSLILESASTNQTSMYLCASSSGKETQYFGPGTRLLVL.

This clone was detected a few times. The gene calls are TRBV30 and TRBJ2-7, with a weak D call TRBD2 (7 bases). The ends were cut back, 3 bases at V and 1 base at J, with 16 bases in the middle. The CDR3 runs 15 residues. Germline CDR1 reads GTSNPN; CDR2 reads SVGIG (reference sequence). CDR3 in DNA: TGTGCCTGGAGCGGGGGGCAGGGGATTTCCTACGAGCAGTACTTC. It encodes CAWSGGQGISYEQYF.

CDR3: CASSLAGKSSGRRETQYF. CDR3 DNA sequence: TGCGCCAGCAGCTTGGCGGGGAAGTCTAGCGGGAGGAGAGAGACCCAGTACTTC. The chain employs TRBV5-1 and TRBJ2-5; 11 nucleotides align to TRBD2. CDR3 size: 18 residues. The V segment lost 0 bases and the J segment 4 bases; nucleotides outside the gene matches: 11. Germline V CDR1 and CDR2: SGHRS, YFSETQ. Full variable domain (remainder filled in from reference TRBV5-1 and TRBJ2-5): KAGVTQTPRYLIKTRGQQVTLSCSPISGHRSVSWYQQTPGQGLQFLFEYFSETQRNKGNFPGRFSGRQFSNSRSEMNVSTLELGDSALYLCASSLAGKSSGRRETQYFGPGTRLLVL.

This clone occurred a few times. The V gene is TRBV2, the J gene TRBJ2-5; 13 nucleotides agree with TRBD2. Germline CDR1 is SNHLY and CDR2 is FYNNEI. The CDR3 contains 15 residues. After removal of 5 bases from V and 6 bases from J, the junction contained 6 bases not matched to a gene. CDR3 residues: CASSTSGRARQTQYF. The CDR3 coding sequence is TGTGCCAGCAGTACTAGCGGGAGGGCAAGACAGACCCAGTACTTC. The full variable domain, completed using reference TRBV2 and TRBJ2-5, is EPEVTQTPSHQVTQMGQEVILRCVPISNHLYFYWYRQILGQKVEFLVSFYNNEISEKSEIFDDQFSVERPDGSNFTLKIRSTKLEDSAMYFCASSTSGRARQTQYFGPGTRLLVL.

This clone has just a few counts. V usage is TRBV28 and J usage is TRBJ2-2, with 9 bases matching TRBD2. The V gene's germline CDR1 is MDHEN and CDR2 SYDVKM. V shed 5 bases and J 5 bases; nucleotides not matched to a gene: 6. This CDR3 has 15 residues. The DNA of the CDR3 is TGTGCCAGCAGTGGCGGGGGGGCCGGGACCGGGGAGCTGTTTTTT. It codes for CASSGGGAGTGELFF.

The chain carries TRBV6-5 and TRBJ2-1; 9 positions agree with TRBD2. The CDR3 is 13 amino acids. Germline CDR1 reads MNHEY; CDR2 reads SVGAGI. V was pared by 7 bases and J by 5 bases, with 3 bases of the junction left unmatched. In nucleotides, the CDR3 is TGTGCCAGCAAATCTAGCGGGGACAATGAGCAGTTCTTC. Translated: CASKSSGDNEQFF.